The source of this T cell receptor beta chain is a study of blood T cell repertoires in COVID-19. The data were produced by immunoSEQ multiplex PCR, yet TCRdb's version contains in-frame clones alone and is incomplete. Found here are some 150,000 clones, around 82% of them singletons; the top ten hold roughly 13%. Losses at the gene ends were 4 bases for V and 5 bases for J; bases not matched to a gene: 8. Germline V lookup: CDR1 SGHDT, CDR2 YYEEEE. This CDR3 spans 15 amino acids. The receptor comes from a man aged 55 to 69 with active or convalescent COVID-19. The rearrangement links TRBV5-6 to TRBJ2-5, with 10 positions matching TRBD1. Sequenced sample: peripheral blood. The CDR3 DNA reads TGTGCCAGCAGCCTGCGGACAGGGGGGGCCGAGACCCAGTACTTC. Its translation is CASSLRTGGAETQYF.